The sequence of this T cell receptor beta chain was determined in a study of identifying expanded T cells in peripheral blood. Clones were sequenced by immunoSEQ multiplex PCR, and TCRdb holds only the in-frame ones, with some missing. The sample has tens of thousands of clones, 80% to 85% seen once. Comments on this clone: The antigen remains undetermined.

The germline gives CDR1 SGHTA, CDR2 FQGNSA. V lost 2 bases and J 6 bases, leaving 11 bases between the germline ends. This CDR3 comprises 14 residues. No infections or other immune events were documented during collection. Whole-study findings and limits: Approximately 1.2 clones differed between technical replicates, versus about 15 and 19 over time. Clone count variance between two-week samples rose with total template count.

The chain carries TRBV7-2 and TRBJ2-4, with D hard to call. The TCR comes from a person between 18 and 69 years old in good health. The sequencing input was blood. The CDR3 region is CASSLNYLGNIQYF. The CDR3 region has the DNA TGTGCCAGCAGCTTAAACTACCTCGGAAACATTCAGTACTTC.